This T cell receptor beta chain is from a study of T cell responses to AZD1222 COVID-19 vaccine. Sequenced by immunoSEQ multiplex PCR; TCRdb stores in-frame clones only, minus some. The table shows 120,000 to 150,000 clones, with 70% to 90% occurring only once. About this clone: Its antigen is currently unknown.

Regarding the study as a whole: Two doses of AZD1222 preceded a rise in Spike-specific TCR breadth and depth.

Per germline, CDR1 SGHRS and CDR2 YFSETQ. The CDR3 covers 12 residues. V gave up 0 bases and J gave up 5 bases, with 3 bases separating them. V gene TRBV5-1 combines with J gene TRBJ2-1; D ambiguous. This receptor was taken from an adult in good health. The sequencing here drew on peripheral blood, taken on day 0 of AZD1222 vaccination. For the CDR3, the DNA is TGCGCCAGCAGCTTGGGTGACAATGAGCAGTTCTTC. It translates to CASSLGDNEQFF.